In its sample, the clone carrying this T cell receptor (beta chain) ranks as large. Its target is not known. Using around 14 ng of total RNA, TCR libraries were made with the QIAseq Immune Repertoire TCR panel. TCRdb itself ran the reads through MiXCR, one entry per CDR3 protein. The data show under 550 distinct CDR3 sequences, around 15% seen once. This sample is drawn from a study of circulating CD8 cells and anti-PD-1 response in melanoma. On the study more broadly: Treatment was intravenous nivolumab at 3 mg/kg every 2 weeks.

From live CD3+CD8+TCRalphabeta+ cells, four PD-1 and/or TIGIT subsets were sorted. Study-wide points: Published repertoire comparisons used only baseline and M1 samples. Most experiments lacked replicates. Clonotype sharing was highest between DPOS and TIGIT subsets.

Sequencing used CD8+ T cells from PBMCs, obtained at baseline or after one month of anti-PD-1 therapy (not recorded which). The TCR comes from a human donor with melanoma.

The CDR3 DNA sequence: TGTGCCAGCCGACCGACAGAGACCTACGAGCAGTACTTC. It is translated as CASRPTETYEQYF. This sequence joins TRBV27 and TRBJ2-7, with D tentatively TRBD1 (5 bases). V was clipped by 8 bases and J by 2 bases, with 13 bases between them. The germline V gene has CDR1 MNHEY and CDR2 SMNVEV (reference sequence). The CDR3 consists of 13 residues.